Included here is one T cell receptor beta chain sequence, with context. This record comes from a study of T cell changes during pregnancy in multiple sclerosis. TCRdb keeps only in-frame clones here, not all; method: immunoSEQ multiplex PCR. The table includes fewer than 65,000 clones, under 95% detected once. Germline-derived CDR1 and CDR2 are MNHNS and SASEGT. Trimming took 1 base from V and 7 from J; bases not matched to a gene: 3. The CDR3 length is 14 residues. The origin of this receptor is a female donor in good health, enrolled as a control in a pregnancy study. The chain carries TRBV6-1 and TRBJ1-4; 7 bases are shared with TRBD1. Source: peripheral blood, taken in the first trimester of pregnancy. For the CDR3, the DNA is TGTGCCAGCAGTGAAGGGACAGGTTTTGAAAAACTGTTTTTT. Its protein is CASSEGTGFEKLFF.